These T cell receptor beta chains were read from a single sample in a study of technical replicates of blood from a handful of donors. Assay used: immunoSEQ multiplex PCR; TCRdb lists only in-frame clones, some missing. Of 60,000 or so clones listed, around 97% are singletons. Sequencing used T cells isolated from PBMCs. These receptors were obtained from a human donor in good health. The CDR3 runs from the conserved cysteine through the conserved F or W. The D gene is left open where the match is weak. Only some rows state a clone size, as once, few, many or a class for expanded clones.

d_call j_call clone_size v_call cdr3_nt cdr3_aa
- TRBJ1-2 - TRBV28 TGTGCCAGCAGGGCTTTAGCGGGCGGCTACACCTTC CASRALAGGYTF
- TRBJ2-7 - TRBV5-4 TGTGCCAGCAGTTATAAACTACAGGGTTCCTCCTACGAGCAGTACTTC CASSYKLQGSSYEQYF
- TRBJ1-1 once TRBV10-3 TGTGCCACCCGCCCCGCCGGGATCCCTGAAGCTTTCTTT CATRPAGIPEAFF
- TRBJ1-5 - TRBV29-1 TGCAGCGTCCTACCGGGGGGCGGGAATCAGCCCCAGCATTTT CSVLPGGGNQPQHF
- TRBJ1-6 - TRBV11-2 TGTGCCAGCAGAAGGGTGGGGCAGAGCCAAAATTCACCCCTCCACTTT CASRRVGQSQNSPLHF
- TRBJ2-1 - TRBV5-6 TGTGCCAGCAGCTTGGTCGTCGTCTACAATGAGCAGTTCTTC CASSLVVVYNEQFF
- TRBJ2-3 - TRBV9 TGTGCCAGCAGCTCGGGAGATACGCAGTATTTT CASSSGDTQYF
TRBD2 TRBJ2-5 - TRBV5-1 TGCGCCAGCAGCCCGAGACTAGCGGGGGGCCTGGAGACCCAGTACTTC CASSPRLAGGLETQYF
- TRBJ2-3 - TRBV30 TGTGCCTGGAGTGTACGGGGCACAGATACGCAGTATTTT CAWSVRGTDTQYF
- TRBJ1-2 - TRBV28 TGTGCCAGCAGTTTCCACCCACAGGTTTCATTTCGTGGCTACACCTTC CASSFHPQVSFRGYTF